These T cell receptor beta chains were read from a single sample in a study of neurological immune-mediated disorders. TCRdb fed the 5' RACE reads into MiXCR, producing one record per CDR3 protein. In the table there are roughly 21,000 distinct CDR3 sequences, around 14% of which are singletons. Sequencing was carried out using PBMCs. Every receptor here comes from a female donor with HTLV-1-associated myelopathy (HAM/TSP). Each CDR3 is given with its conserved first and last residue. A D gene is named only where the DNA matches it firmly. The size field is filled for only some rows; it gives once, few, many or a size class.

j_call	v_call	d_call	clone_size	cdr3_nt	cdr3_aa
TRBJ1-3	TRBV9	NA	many	TGTGCCAGCAGCGGTGAAAAATCTGGAAACACCATATATTTT	CASSGEKSGNTIYF
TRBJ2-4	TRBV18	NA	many	TGTGCCAGCTCACCGTCCCTGACAGAAAAAAACATTCAGTACTTC	CASSPSLTEKNIQYF
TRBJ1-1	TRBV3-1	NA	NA	TGTGCCAGCAGCCTATCAAGGACTGAAGCTTTCTTT	CASSLSRTEAFF
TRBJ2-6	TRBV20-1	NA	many	TGCAGTGCTAGGGGGGGGCAGCTCTCTGGGGCCAACGTCCTGACTTTC	CSARGGQLSGANVLTF
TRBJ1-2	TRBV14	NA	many	TGTGCCAGCAGCCAGGGACGGATCTATGGCTACACCTTC	CASSQGRIYGYTF
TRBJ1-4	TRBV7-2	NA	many	TGTGCCAGCAGCTTAGCCGACAGGCTCCTTAATGAAAAACTGTTTTTT	CASSLADRLLNEKLFF
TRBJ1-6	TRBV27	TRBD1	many	TGTGCCAGCAGTTTAGGCCAGGGGGCCTCTCGGGGCTCACCCCTCCACTTT	CASSLGQGASRGSPLHF
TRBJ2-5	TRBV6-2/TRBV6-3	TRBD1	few	TGTGCCAGCAGAAAGCGACAGGGACAAGAGACCCAGTACTTC	CASRKRQGQETQYF
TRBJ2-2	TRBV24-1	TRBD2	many	TGTGCCACCAGAGGACTAGCGGGAAGCGTCGGCACCGGGGAGCTGTTTTTT	CATRGLAGSVGTGELFF
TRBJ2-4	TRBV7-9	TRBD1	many	TGTGCCAGCAGCTTCCGGGACAGGGTGAACATTCAGTACTTC	CASSFRDRVNIQYF
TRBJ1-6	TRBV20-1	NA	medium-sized	TGCAGTGCTAGGGTCAGGGTGGGGAATTCACCCCTCCACTTT	CSARVRVGNSPLHF
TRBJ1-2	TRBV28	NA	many	TGTGCCAGCAGTCAACCGGACAGAGCGAACTATGGCTACACCTTC	CASSQPDRANYGYTF
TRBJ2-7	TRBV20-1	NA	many	TGCAGTGCACTGACAGGGGAGGGTACCGAGCAGTACTTC	CSALTGEGTEQYF
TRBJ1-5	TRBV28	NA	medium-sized	TGTGCCAGCAGTTTGCAGGCTCCGAATCAGCCCCAGCATTTT	CASSLQAPNQPQHF
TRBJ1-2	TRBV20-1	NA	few	TGCAGTGCTAGAGATCGTCCGGTTAACTATGGCTACACCTTC	CSARDRPVNYGYTF
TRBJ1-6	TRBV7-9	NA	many	TGTGCCAGCAGCCTATTCGACTCCTATAATTCACCCCTCCACTTT	CASSLFDSYNSPLHF
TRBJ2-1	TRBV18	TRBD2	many	TGTGCCAGCTCACGTAGCGGGGACGGCAATGAGCAGTTCTTC	CASSRSGDGNEQFF
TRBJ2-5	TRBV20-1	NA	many	TGCAGTGCTGGGGTCGGGGGCAACCAAGAGACCCAGTACTTC	CSAGVGGNQETQYF
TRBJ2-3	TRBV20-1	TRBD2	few	TGCAGTGCTAGCTCCCAGCGGGAGAACAGAGATACGCAGTATTTT	CSASSQRENRDTQYF
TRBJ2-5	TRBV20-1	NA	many	TGCAGTGCTTTTAGGGTGGAGACCCAGTACTTC	CSAFRVETQYF
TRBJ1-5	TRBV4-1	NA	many	TGCGCCAGCAGCCAAGAGTCGGTCAGTTATCAGCCCCAGCATTTT	CASSQESVSYQPQHF
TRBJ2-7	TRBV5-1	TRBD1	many	TGCGCCAGCAGCGGTGGGACAGGGAGTAGGACCTACGAGCAGTACTTC	CASSGGTGSRTYEQYF
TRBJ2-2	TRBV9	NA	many	TGTGCCAGCAGCGTAGGGACAAATGATTTAACCGGGGAGCTGTTTTTT	CASSVGTNDLTGELFF
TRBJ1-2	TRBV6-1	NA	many	TGTGCCAGCAGTGACAACTATGGCTACACCTTC	CASSDNYGYTF
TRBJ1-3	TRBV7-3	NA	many	TGTGCCAGCAGCTTCCCAGCGACTCGAAGAAATACCACCTCTGGAAACACCATATATTTT	CASSFPATRRNTTSGNTIYF
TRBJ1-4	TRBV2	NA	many	TGTGCCAGCAGTGATTCGACAGAAAATGAAAAACTGTTTTTT	CASSDSTENEKLFF
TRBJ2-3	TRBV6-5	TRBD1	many	TGTGCCAGCAGTGCCCCCGGGACAGGCACAGATACGCAGTATTTT	CASSAPGTGTDTQYF
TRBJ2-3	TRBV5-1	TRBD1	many	TGCGCCAGCAGCCTGCAGGGGGCGTCTAGCACAGATACGCAGTATTTT	CASSLQGASSTDTQYF
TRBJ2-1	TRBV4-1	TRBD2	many	TGCGCCAGCAGCCAAGATTCTAGCGGGGGGGCCTACAATGAGCAGTTCTTC	CASSQDSSGGAYNEQFF
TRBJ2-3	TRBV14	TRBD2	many	TGTGCCAGCAGCCAAGAGACTAGCGGGGGGGCCTGGACTGTAGATACGCAGTATTTT	CASSQETSGGAWTVDTQYF
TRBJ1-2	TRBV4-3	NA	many	TGCGCCAGCAGCCAAGATTATTCAGTGATTAACTATGGCTACACCTTC	CASSQDYSVINYGYTF
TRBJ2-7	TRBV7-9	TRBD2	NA	TGTGCCAGCAGCCCGCTGGCGGGGGGGCCCTACGAGCAGTACTTC	CASSPLAGGPYEQYF
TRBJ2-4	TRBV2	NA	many	TGTGCCAGCAGTGAAGACCCACCGGCGGTTCAGTACTTC	CASSEDPPAVQYF
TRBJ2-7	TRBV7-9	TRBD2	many	TGTGCCAGCAGCTTAAGTAGCGGGCCCTCCTACGAGCAGTACTTC	CASSLSSGPSYEQYF
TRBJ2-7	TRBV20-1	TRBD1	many	TGCAGTGCTAGAGATGCGCGGCAGGGGGACTACGAGCAGTACTTC	CSARDARQGDYEQYF
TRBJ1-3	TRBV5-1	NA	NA	TGCGCCAGCAGCTTGGATGGGGTCCGGGGAAACACCATATATTTT	CASSLDGVRGNTIYF
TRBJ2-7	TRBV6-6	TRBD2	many	TGTGCCAGCAGTTACTCGAGCTTAGCGGGAGGGCCAGTCTACGAGCAGTACTTC	CASSYSSLAGGPVYEQYF
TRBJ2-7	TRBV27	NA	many	TGTGCCAGCAGTAGGGGGGGGGAACACTACGAGCAGTACTTC	CASSRGGEHYEQYF
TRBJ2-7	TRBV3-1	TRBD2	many	TGTGCCAGCAGCCAAGATTTGGAAACTAGCGGGGCCTACGAGCAGTACTTC	CASSQDLETSGAYEQYF
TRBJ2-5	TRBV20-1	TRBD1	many	TGCAGTGCTAGAGAAATTGGGTGGGGTCAGGGGGCGAGGGAGACCCAGTACTTC	CSAREIGWGQGARETQYF
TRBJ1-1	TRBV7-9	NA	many	TGTGCCAGCAGCTTAGGGTACGGGAACACTGAAGCTTTCTTT	CASSLGYGNTEAFF
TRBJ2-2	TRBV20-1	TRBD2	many	TGCAGTGCTATCAGAGCGGGGGCTGTCGGGGAGCTGTTTTTT	CSAIRAGAVGELFF
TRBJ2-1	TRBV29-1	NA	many	TGCAGCGTTGAAGTTTATGTGGTCAATGAGCAGTTCTTC	CSVEVYVVNEQFF
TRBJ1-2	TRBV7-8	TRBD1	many	TGTGCCAGCAGCTTATGGTCAGGGGACAGCCATTTTGGCTACACCTTC	CASSLWSGDSHFGYTF
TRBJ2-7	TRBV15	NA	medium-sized	TGTGCCACCAGCAGAGAGAATCGATTCGCCTACGAGCAGTACTTC	CATSRENRFAYEQYF
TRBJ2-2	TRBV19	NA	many	TGTGCCAGTAGTCTACCACAGGGCGGCGGGGAGCTGTTTTTT	CASSLPQGGGELFF
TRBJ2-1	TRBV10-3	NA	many	TGTGCCATCAGTGAGTCGAAGGGCGGGTTGGGGCAGTTCTTC	CAISESKGGLGQFF
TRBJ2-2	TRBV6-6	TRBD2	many	TGTGCCAGCATTGGCACTAGCGCTGCAACGAACACCGGGGAGCTGTTTTTT	CASIGTSAATNTGELFF
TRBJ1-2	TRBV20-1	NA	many	TGCAGTGCTAGTTCGAGGGGCTATGGCTACACCTTC	CSASSRGYGYTF